The 4 T cell receptor beta chains below come from one sample, sequenced in a study of T cell repertoires in cytomegalovirus infection. TCRdb independently ran MiXCR on the reads; one entry per CDR3 protein. The table records about 47,000 distinct CDR3 sequences, around 21% of them present only once. These TCRs' antigens remain unknown. The sequencing here drew on CD8+ T cells from cultured PBMCs, taken from culture after CMV antigen stimulation. All receptors derive from a human donor in good health (CMV status not recorded). Some clones in this sample may be carry-over from other donors' samples.

V gene TRBV6-2 or TRBV6-3 combines with J gene TRBJ2-3, with D possibly TRBD1 on 6 matching bases. V lost 2 bases to trimming and J lost 4 bases, with 16 bases between them. This CDR3 region has 16 residues. Per the germline V gene, CDR1 is MNHEY and CDR2 is SVGEGT. As DNA, the CDR3 is TGTGCCAGCAGTTACGGTCGGACAGCATTGGCAGATACGCAGTATTTT. It yields the protein CASSYGRTALADTQYF.

This clonotype appeared a few times. The V gene is TRBV27, the J gene TRBJ2-1, with 10 positions matching TRBD1. CDR3 length equals 14 residues. V gave up 7 bases and J gave up 1 base; unmatched junction bases: 1. CDR1 and CDR2 (germline): MNHEY, SMNVEV (reference sequence). The CDR3 protein is CASMDRGSYNEQFF. CDR3 DNA: TGTGCCAGCATGGACAGGGGGTCCTACAATGAGCAGTTCTTC.

This clonotype turned up a few times. The rearrangement links TRBV4-3 to TRBJ2-5, with D uncertain. Between the trimmed V and J ends, which lost 0 bases and 5 bases, there was a span of 10 bases. Germline CDR1 is LGHNA and CDR2 is YSLEER. The CDR3 sequence is 14 residues long. This chain's CDR3 is CASSQESRWETQYF. The CDR3 DNA reads as TGCGCCAGCAGCCAAGAAAGCCGGTGGGAGACCCAGTACTTC.

This clonotype has at least ten counts. The chain is built from TRBV11-1 and TRBJ1-1; D gene ambiguous. Trimming removed 1 base at V and 5 bases at J, with 8 bases between. Germline CDR1 is SGHAT and CDR2 is FQDESV (reference sequence). This CDR3 spans 13 amino acids. CDR3 in amino acids: CASSLDVGTEAFF. The CDR3 DNA reads TGTGCCAGCAGCTTAGATGTGGGAACTGAAGCTTTCTTT.